This T cell receptor (beta chain) was captured by sequencing in a study of T cell repertoires in cytomegalovirus infection. Germline CDR1 is MDHEN and CDR2 is SYDVKM. This CDR3 comprises 17 residues. V trimming: 6 bases; J trimming: 1 base; junction bases outside the gene matches: 4. TCRdb used MiXCR to reprocess the reads, holding one entry per CDR3 protein. In the table there are roughly 220,000 distinct CDR3 sequences, 35% to 45% of which are singletons. Of note for this clonotype: The target antigen is unknown.

This sequence originates from a human donor in good health (CMV status not recorded). Some clones in this sample may be carry-over from other donors' samples. The chain uses TRBV28 and TRBJ2-1; 15 nucleotides line up with TRBD2. The material sequenced was CD8+ T cells from cultured PBMCs, taken from culture after CMV antigen stimulation. As DNA, the CDR3 is TGTGCCAGCAGATACGGACTAGCGGGAGGGTCCTACAATGAGCAGTTCTTC. It codes for CASRYGLAGGSYNEQFF.